This entry lists 14 T cell receptor beta chains sequenced from one sample in a study of Graves' ophthalmopathy and Graves' hyperthyroidism. The study amplified TCR beta CDR3 regions using RNA transcripts. The first round was an RT-PCR with HTBI primers, and the second round was a multiplex PCR. TCRdb re-analysed the multiplex PCR reads in MiXCR, keeping a single row per CDR3 protein. The sample yields around 670,000 distinct CDR3 sequences, roughly two fifths seen once. Sequenced material: peripheral blood. The receptor source for this set is an adult man with Graves' ophthalmopathy.

The V call is TRBV10-3, the J call TRBJ1-5; D unclear. Germline V gives CDR1 ENHRY, CDR2 SYGVKD. There are 14 residues in the CDR3. Between the trimmed V and J ends, which lost 6 bases and 1 base, there was a span of 10 bases. The CDR3 bases are TGTGCCATCAGCCTCAGTGACAGCAATCAGCCCCAGCATTTT. Amino acids: CAISLSDSNQPQHF.

J is TRBJ1-3 and V is TRBV6-2 or TRBV6-3, with D perhaps TRBD1 (5 bases). V was clipped by 7 bases and J by 0 bases, with 22 bases between them. The CDR3 length is 18 residues. CDR1 and CDR2 from the germline V gene are MNHEY and SVGEGT. The chain's CDR3 is CASTRPSRDPRSGNTIYF. The CDR3 bases are TGTGCCAGCACTCGGCCCTCGAGGGACCCCCGCTCTGGAAACACCATATATTTT.

There are many counts of this clonotype. CDR3 protein: CASGPGQPYEQYF. As DNA, the CDR3 is TGTGCCAGCGGACCGGGACAGCCCTACGAGCAGTACTTC. The V call is TRBV7-2, the J call TRBJ2-7, with TRBD1 matching over 7 bases. Per the germline V gene, CDR1 is SGHTA and CDR2 is FQGNSA. V was clipped by 8 bases and J by 2 bases; unmatched bases: 6. This CDR3 comprises 13 residues.

The table lists this clonotype with a few counts. The CDR3 DNA is TGTGCCAGTGCCGGACCGTTTAGGACTGAAGCTTTCTTT. This gives the protein CASAGPFRTEAFF. This chain connects TRBV19 to TRBJ1-1, with D unresolved. V lost 8 bases and J 5 bases, leaving 15 bases between the germline ends. This CDR3 contains 13 residues. CDR1 is LNHDA and CDR2 is SQIVND in the germline V gene (reference sequence). The whole variable domain, remainder taken from reference TRBV19 and TRBJ1-1, is DGGITQSPKYLFRKEGQNVTLSCEQNLNHDAMYWYRQDPGQGLRLIYYSQIVNDFQKGDIAEGYSVSREKKESFPLTVTSAQKNPTAFYLCASAGPFRTEAFFGQGTRLTVV.

The chain recombines TRBV5-6 with TRBJ2-5; a possible D gene is TRBD2 (6 bases). CDR3 length equals 14 residues. The germline V and J ends were trimmed by 4 bases and 2 bases, with 12 bases remaining between them. Germline values: CDR1 SGHDT, CDR2 YYEEEE. CDR3 residues: CASSLGLKQETQYF. CDR3 DNA: TGTGCCAGCAGCCTCGGACTAAAGCAAGAGACCCAGTACTTC.

The chain employs TRBV20-1 and TRBJ1-1; 8 positions agree with TRBD1. CDR3 length: 13 amino acids. After removal of 5 bases from V and 5 bases from J, the junction contained 7 bases not matched to a gene. From germline, CDR1 is DFQATT and CDR2 SNEGSKA (reference sequence). DNA for the CDR3: TGCAGTGCTCCCACAGGGGGTAAGACTGAAGCTTTCTTT. Its translation is CSAPTGGKTEAFF.

The table lists this clonotype with many counts. The rearrangement joins TRBV10-3 to TRBJ1-5; D unclear. Trimming took 0 bases from V and 1 from J, leaving 1 base between them. Looked up from germline, CDR1 is ENHRY and CDR2 is SYGVKD. The CDR3 loop spans 13 amino acids. The DNA for the CDR3 is TGTGCCATCAGTGAGTCCAGCAATCAGCCCCAGCATTTT. This sequence encodes CAISESSNQPQHF.

The V call is TRBV9, the J call TRBJ2-7, with 9 bases lining up with TRBD2. The germline gives CDR1 SGDLS, CDR2 YYNGEE. The CDR3 length is 15 residues. The ends lost 3 bases at V and 4 bases at J; junction bases unmatched: 8. The chain's CDR3 is CASSGEPSGIYEQYF. DNA of the CDR3: TGTGCCAGCAGCGGGGAACCTAGCGGGATTTACGAGCAGTACTTC.

The rearrangement uses TRBV19 and TRBJ1-2; TRBD1 matches at 9 bases. J lost 3 bases, V lost 5 bases, and 7 bases had no gene match. Germline-derived CDR1 and CDR2 are LNHDA and SQIVND (reference sequence). This CDR3 is built from 15 residues. DNA of the CDR3: TGTGCCAGTAGTGACAGGGGGGGACAAGACTATGGCTACACCTTC. Translated, it gives CASSDRGGQDYGYTF.

The J gene is TRBJ1-1, the V gene TRBV7-9; D perhaps matches TRBD1 (6 bases). CDR3 length equals 14 residues. Germline V gene lookup returns CDR1 SEHNR and CDR2 FQNEAQ (reference sequence). Trimming shortened V by 3 bases and J by 4 bases, and 12 bases separated the two germline ends. The chain's CDR3 is CASSFFGGLTEAFF. As DNA, the CDR3 is TGTGCCAGCAGCTTCTTCGGGGGGCTCACTGAAGCTTTCTTT.

The chain uses TRBV5-4 and TRBJ2-2, with D maybe TRBD1 (5 bases). Germline loops: CDR1 SGHNT, CDR2 YYREEE (reference sequence). V lost 6 bases to trimming and J lost 4 bases, with 16 bases between them. The CDR3 spans 15 residues. The CDR3 nucleotides read TGTGCCAGCAATCAGGGTCAGCACGGCACCGGGGAGCTGTTTTTT. It yields the protein CASNQGQHGTGELFF.

This clonotype turned up a few times. This chain uses TRBV20-1 with TRBJ2-5, with a tentative D call TRBD2 (6 bases). Germline CDR1 reads DFQATT; CDR2 reads SNEGSKA (reference sequence). V gave up 0 bases and J gave up 3 bases, with 11 bases separating them. The CDR3 is made up of 14 amino acids. CDR3 DNA: TGCAGTGCTAGAGAGGCTAGCGTAAAAGAGACCCAGTACTTC. Protein sequence: CSAREASVKETQYF.

This clonotype was counted only a few times. V gene TRBV11-2 combines with J gene TRBJ1-1; D is unclear. Germline CDR1 and CDR2: SGHAT and FQNNGV. Trimming left V 5 bases short and J 3 bases short, with 7 bases between. The CDR3 is 12 amino acids. CDR3 nucleotides: TGTGCCAGCAGCGCGATTTACACTGAAGCTTTCTTT. This encodes CASSAIYTEAFF.

This clonotype has a handful of counts. This chain connects TRBV20-1 to TRBJ2-5; D is uncertain. Germline values: CDR1 DFQATT, CDR2 SNEGSKA (reference sequence). Trimming pared 3 bases from V and 1 base from J, leaving 15 bases between. This CDR3 has 15 amino acids. The CDR3 DNA sequence: TGCAGTGCTAGGGACGAAGGTACCTTCCAAGAGACCCAGTACTTC. It yields the protein CSARDEGTFQETQYF.